A selection of T cell receptor beta chains follows, all from one sample in a study of T cell changes during pregnancy in multiple sclerosis. Sequenced by immunoSEQ multiplex PCR; TCRdb stores in-frame clones only, minus some. The repertoire holds under 30,000 clones, with approximately 90% as singletons. This material consisted of CD4+ T cells from peripheral blood mononuclear cells, taken in the first trimester of pregnancy. These receptors were obtained from a female donor in good health, enrolled as a control in a pregnancy study. CDR3s include the opening cysteine and the closing phenylalanine or tryptophan. The order of the fields is D gene, clone size, V gene, J gene, CDR3 protein, CDR3 DNA. A D gene is named only where the DNA matches it firmly. Size values are once, few and many counts, or a class for expanded clones, and some rows have none.

NA	NA	TRBV7-6	TRBJ1-3	CASSLRIQGSGNTIYF	TGTGCCAGCAGCTTACGGATCCAGGGTAGTGGAAACACCATATATTTT
TRBD2	NA	TRBV2	TRBJ2-3	CASRGTSGTDTQYF	TGTGCCAGCAGGGGTACTAGCGGTACAGATACGCAGTATTTT
TRBD1	NA	TRBV18	TRBJ1-6	CASRGQENNSPLHF	TGTGCCAGCCGCGGACAGGAGAATAATTCACCCCTCCACTTT
TRBD1	NA	TRBV20-1	TRBJ2-7	CSALTGAEQYF	TGCAGTGCTCTGACAGGGGCCGAGCAGTACTTC
TRBD1	NA	TRBV27	TRBJ2-7	CASRGQGAHEQYF	TGTGCCAGCCGCGGCCAGGGGGCCCACGAGCAGTACTTC
TRBD2	NA	TRBV28	TRBJ2-1	CASRAGGVNNEQFF	TGTGCCAGCAGAGCGGGGGGGGTCAACAATGAGCAGTTCTTC
NA	NA	TRBV6-5	TRBJ2-5	CASSSSGAWETQYF	TGTGCCAGCAGTTCCTCGGGGGCTTGGGAGACCCAGTACTTC
TRBD1	few	TRBV28	TRBJ1-1	CASSPRGSTLNTEAFF	TGTGCCAGCAGCCCCAGGGGGTCGACACTGAACACTGAAGCTTTCTTT
TRBD2	NA	TRBV12-5	TRBJ2-7	CASGLVLAGVVHEQYF	TGTGCTAGTGGTTTGGTACTGGCGGGAGTAGTACACGAGCAGTACTTC
NA	once	TRBV5-1	TRBJ2-7	CASSSDISSYEQYF	TGCGCCAGCAGCTCCGATATCAGCTCCTACGAGCAGTACTTC
TRBD2	NA	TRBV9	TRBJ2-1	CASSQRLAGGSEQFF	TGTGCCAGCAGCCAAAGACTAGCGGGGGGAAGTGAGCAGTTCTTC
NA	medium-sized	TRBV10-3	TRBJ1-3	CAIRDSSGNTIYF	TGTGCCATCAGAGACAGCTCTGGAAACACCATATATTTT
TRBD1	NA	TRBV29-1	TRBJ1-5	CSVRTGDFAQPQHF	TGCAGCGTGCGGACAGGGGATTTTGCTCAGCCCCAGCATTTT
NA	NA	TRBV5-4	TRBJ1-2	CASSGGTAGYTF	TGTGCCAGCAGCGGGGGGACGGCTGGCTACACCTTC
NA	NA	TRBV5-8	TRBJ2-5	CASSVGQSQETQYF	TGTGCCAGCAGCGTTGGACAGAGCCAAGAGACCCAGTACTTC
NA	NA	TRBV7-9	TRBJ1-1	CASSSTRGGTEAFF	TGTGCCAGCAGCTCCACCAGGGGAGGGACTGAAGCTTTCTTT
TRBD1	NA	TRBV6-4	TRBJ1-5	CAISRTGENNQPQHF	TGTGCCATCTCGAGGACAGGGGAGAACAATCAGCCCCAGCATTTT
TRBD2	NA	TRBV27	TRBJ2-1	CASSTSSGGVGYNEQFF	TGTGCCAGCAGTACTTCTAGCGGGGGGGTCGGCTACAATGAGCAGTTCTTC
TRBD1	NA	TRBV5-4	TRBJ1-3	CASSSDRAGNTIYF	TGTGCCAGCAGTTCAGACAGGGCTGGAAACACCATATATTTT
NA	NA	TRBV5-1	TRBJ2-3	CASNRGTDTQYF	TGCGCCAGCAACAGGGGCACAGATACGCAGTATTTT
TRBD1	NA	TRBV6-1	TRBJ2-7	CASSQTGDVYEQYF	TGTGCCAGCAGCCAGACAGGGGACGTATACGAGCAGTACTTC
NA	NA	TRBV30	TRBJ1-5	CAWSGLSQPQHF	TGTGCCTGGAGTGGTTTGAGTCAGCCCCAGCATTTT
TRBD1	NA	TRBV4-1	TRBJ2-5	CASSQDGRGRETQYF	TGCGCCAGCAGCCAAGATGGCAGGGGGCGAGAGACCCAGTACTTC
TRBD1	NA	TRBV13	TRBJ1-3	CASSFQGASGNTIYF	TGTGCCAGCAGCTTTCAGGGGGCGTCGGGAAACACCATATATTTT
NA	NA	TRBV28	TRBJ1-2	CASSLSQVRGYTF	TGTGCCAGCAGTTTAAGTCAGGTCCGGGGCTACACCTTC
TRBD1	NA	TRBV5-1	TRBJ2-6	CASSLQGAGANVLTF	TGCGCCAGCAGCTTACAGGGGGCTGGGGCCAACGTCCTGACTTTC
TRBD2	NA	TRBV15	TRBJ2-2	CATSSGRAMNGELFF	TGTGCCACCAGCAGCGGGAGGGCCATGAACGGGGAGCTGTTTTTT
NA	NA	TRBV20-1	TRBJ2-5	CSAHHQETQYF	TGCAGTGCACACCACCAAGAGACCCAGTACTTC
TRBD1	NA	TRBV5-1	TRBJ2-2	CASSLGQGNGELFF	TGCGCCAGCAGCCTGGGACAGGGAAACGGGGAGCTGTTTTTT
NA	NA	TRBV28	TRBJ2-5	CASAGLTFAGTQYF	TGTGCCAGCGCGGGACTGACCTTCGCGGGGACCCAGTACTTC
NA	NA	TRBV19	TRBJ2-5	CASSIDAEETQYF	TGTGCCAGTAGTATAGACGCAGAAGAGACCCAGTACTTC
TRBD1	NA	TRBV10-3	TRBJ1-2	CAISPPETGVGYTF	TGTGCCATCAGCCCACCGGAGACAGGGGTTGGCTACACCTTC
TRBD2	NA	TRBV7-3	TRBJ2-2	CASSLKGRGVWAEETGELFF	TGTGCCAGCAGCTTAAAGGGGCGGGGGGTGTGGGCCGAGGAGACCGGGGAGCTGTTTTTT
NA	once	TRBV28	TRBJ2-7	CASEQGLSYEQYF	TGTGCCAGTGAACAGGGCCTCTCCTACGAGCAGTACTTC
TRBD1	NA	TRBV7-3	TRBJ2-3	CASSLMTGPGQKESTQYF	TGTGCCAGCAGCTTAATGACTGGCCCGGGACAGAAGGAAAGTACGCAGTATTTT
TRBD2	NA	TRBV5-5	TRBJ2-5	CASSFLAGEEETQYF	TGTGCCAGCAGCTTTCTAGCGGGAGAAGAAGAGACCCAGTACTTC
NA	NA	TRBV15	TRBJ2-2	CATSRDVRTGELFF	TGTGCCACCAGCAGAGATGTCAGGACCGGGGAGCTGTTTTTT
TRBD1	NA	TRBV6-1	TRBJ1-2	CASSGTGFGYGYTF	TGTGCCAGCAGCGGGACAGGGTTCGGCTATGGCTACACCTTC
TRBD1	NA	TRBV5-1	TRBJ2-3	CASSQGQGSDTQYF	TGCGCCAGCAGCCAAGGACAGGGATCAGATACGCAGTATTTT
NA	NA	TRBV5-4	TRBJ2-1	CASSLELADEQFF	TGTGCCAGCAGCTTGGAACTAGCCGATGAGCAGTTCTTC
NA	NA	TRBV7-6	TRBJ1-4	CASSSGRQSLATNEKLFF	TGTGCCAGCAGTTCAGGTCGGCAGTCTCTTGCAACTAATGAAAAACTGTTTTTT
TRBD2	NA	TRBV13	TRBJ2-3	CASSLLAGASTDTQYF	TGTGCCAGCAGCCTTTTAGCGGGGGCCTCCACAGATACGCAGTATTTT
NA	NA	TRBV19	TRBJ1-5	CASSMAIGRGRNQPQHF	TGTGCCAGTAGTATGGCTATCGGCAGGGGAAGGAATCAGCCCCAGCATTTT
TRBD1	NA	TRBV4-2	TRBJ1-5	CASSQDPGTGGNQPQHF	TGTGCCAGCAGCCAAGATCCCGGGACAGGGGGGAATCAGCCCCAGCATTTT
NA	NA	TRBV1	TRBJ2-5	CTSSQVGPAGGPGAQYF	TGCACCAGCAGCCAAGTCGGACCAGCGGGGGGCCCGGGGGCCCAGTACTTC
TRBD2	NA	TRBV4-3	TRBJ2-1	CASSPRPGLASNEQFF	TGCGCCAGCAGCCCCCGTCCGGGACTAGCGTCCAATGAGCAGTTCTTC
NA	NA	TRBV20-1	TRBJ2-5	CSFSNQETQYF	TGCAGTTTTAGCAACCAAGAGACCCAGTACTTC
TRBD1	NA	TRBV4-1	TRBJ2-5	CASSQVQGQETQYF	TGCGCCAGCAGCCAAGTACAGGGGCAAGAGACCCAGTACTTC
TRBD2	NA	TRBV5-1	TRBJ2-5	CASSPGLATETQYF	TGCGCCAGCAGCCCGGGACTAGCGACAGAGACCCAGTACTTC
TRBD1	NA	TRBV28	TRBJ2-6	CASSRQQGTGANVLTF	TGTGCCAGCAGCCGCCAACAGGGGACTGGGGCCAACGTCCTGACTTTC
NA	NA	TRBV2	TRBJ2-5	CASSGSPSQETQYF	TGTGCCAGCAGCGGTTCCCCGAGCCAAGAGACCCAGTACTTC
NA	NA	TRBV9	TRBJ2-7	CASSVGRSPDEQYF	TGTGCCAGCAGCGTAGGTCGTAGTCCCGACGAGCAGTACTTC
TRBD2	NA	TRBV25-1	TRBJ2-7	CASSDRLAGFYEQYF	TGTGCCAGCAGCGACCGACTAGCGGGTTTCTACGAGCAGTACTTC